These 8 T cell receptor beta chains were sequenced from one sample in a study of vaccination effects on CD4 cells after COVID-19. Their cognate antigens are unknown. Using immunoSEQ multiplex PCR, the repertoire was profiled, and TCRdb retains in-frame clones only, with some absent. The repertoire holds 65,000 to 70,000 clones, 76% seen once, with more than 0.9% in the top ten. Viral peptide pools were used in the ViraFEST assay to expand antigen-specific CD4+ T cells, and sequencing came afterward. Subsequent to approximately 9 days of culture, CD4+ T cells were isolated. BNT162b2 vaccine or mRNA-1273 vaccine was given to participants in two doses. Sequenced material: CD4+ T cells from PBMCs cultured with HCoV-OC43 spike peptides, taken after COVID-19 vaccination. Subset defined: HCoV-OC43 spike overlapping peptide pool stimulation. These receptors were collected from a human donor who received a COVID-19 vaccine.

This clone was seen a few times. The rearrangement links TRBV7-2 to TRBJ1-2; D uncertain. Per germline, CDR1 SGHTA and CDR2 FQGNSA. V was pared by 3 bases and J by 8 bases, with 13 bases between. The CDR3 length is 13 residues. Here the CDR3 reads CASSFLVYGGYTF. DNA for the CDR3: TGTGCCAGCAGCTTTCTAGTGTATGGGGGCTACACCTTC.

The rearrangement uses TRBV6-5 and TRBJ2-7; D possibly corresponds to TRBD2 (5 bases). V was cut by 3 bases and J by 0 bases, with 12 bases left in between. Germline assignment: CDR1 MNHEY and CDR2 SVGAGI. This CDR3 comprises 15 residues. CDR3 in DNA: TGTGCCAGCAGTTATGGTCCTGGGAGCTCCTACGAGCAGTACGTC. Residues: CASSYGPGSSYEQYV.

This clone is a singleton in its sample. This chain joins TRBV24-1 and TRBJ2-1; 9 nucleotides line up with TRBD1. Germline CDR1 KGHDR, CDR2 SFDVKD. After removal of 4 bases from V and 11 bases from J, the junction contained 8 bases not matched to a gene. The CDR3 spans 14 residues. The CDR3, as DNA: TGTGCCACCAGTGACCCGGGACAGGGCCCACAGCAGTTCTTC. Protein: CATSDPGQGPQQFF.

This clone has a count of ten or more. The chain joins TRBV4-3 to TRBJ1-1; weak D call: TRBD1 (5 bases). Germline V CDR1 and CDR2: LGHNA, YSLEER. Trimming took off 2 bases at V and 3 bases at J, with 10 bases between the two ends. The CDR3 length is 14 residues. CDR3 residues: CASSQYQGDTEAFF. CDR3 coding DNA: TGCGCCAGCAGCCAATATCAAGGGGACACTGAAGCTTTCTTT.

This clone occurred a few times. The gene calls are TRBV7-2 and TRBJ1-6; D gene ambiguous. CDR3 length: 15 amino acids. Germline CDR1 SGHTA, CDR2 FQGNSA. The ends were cut back, 5 bases at V and 9 bases at J, with 17 bases in the middle. As DNA, the CDR3 is TGTGCCAGCAGCCTCGGGAGGGTGAAAGGTTCACCCCTCCACTTT. Its translation: CASSLGRVKGSPLHF.

V is TRBV5-1 and J is TRBJ1-2, with D uncertain. The ends were cut back, 1 base at V and 8 bases at J, with 15 bases in the middle. The CDR3 loop spans 14 amino acids. Germline lookup yields CDR1 SGHRS and CDR2 YFSETQ. In DNA, the CDR3 is TGCGCCAGCAGCTTGCAGGATCGACTAGACGGCTACACCTTC. Encoded protein: CASSLQDRLDGYTF. Full variable domain (rest looked up from reference TRBV5-1 and TRBJ1-2): KAGVTQTPRYLIKTRGQQVTLSCSPISGHRSVSWYQQTPGQGLQFLFEYFSETQRNKGNFPGRFSGRQFSNSRSEMNVSTLELGDSALYLCASSLQDRLDGYTFGSGTRLTVV.

This chain joins TRBV19 and TRBJ1-1; 7 bases match TRBD1. CDR1 LNHDA and CDR2 SQIVND come from the germline V gene (reference sequence). This CDR3 contains 16 residues. J gave up 0 bases and V 2 bases, and 6 bases lay outside the gene matches. The CDR3 loop reads CASSISLRGMNTEAFF. CDR3 DNA sequence: TGTGCCAGTAGTATATCCCTCAGGGGGATGAACACTGAAGCTTTCTTT.

The J gene is TRBJ1-5, the V gene TRBV30; maybe TRBD1 (6 bases). There are 14 residues in the CDR3. CDR1 GTSNPN and CDR2 SVGIG come from the germline V gene (reference sequence). V lost 1 base, J lost 6 bases, and 13 bases lay in between. In nucleotides, the CDR3 is TGTGCCTGGAGTGAGAAGGGACATATTCAGCCCCAGCATTTT. Its protein product is CAWSEKGHIQPQHF.